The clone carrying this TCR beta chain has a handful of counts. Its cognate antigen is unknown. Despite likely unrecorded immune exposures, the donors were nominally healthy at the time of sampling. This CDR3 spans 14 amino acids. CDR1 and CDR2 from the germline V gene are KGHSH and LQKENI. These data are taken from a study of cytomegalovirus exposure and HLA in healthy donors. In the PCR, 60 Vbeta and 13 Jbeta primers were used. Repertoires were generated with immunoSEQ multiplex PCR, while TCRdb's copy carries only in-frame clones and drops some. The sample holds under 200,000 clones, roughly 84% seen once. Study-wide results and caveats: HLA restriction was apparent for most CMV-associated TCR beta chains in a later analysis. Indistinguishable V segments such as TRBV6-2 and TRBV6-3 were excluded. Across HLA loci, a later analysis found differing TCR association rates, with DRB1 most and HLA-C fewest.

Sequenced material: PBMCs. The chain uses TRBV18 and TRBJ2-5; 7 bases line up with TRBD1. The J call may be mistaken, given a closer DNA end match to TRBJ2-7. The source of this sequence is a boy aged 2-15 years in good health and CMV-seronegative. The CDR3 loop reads CASSPGDREYEQYF. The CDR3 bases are TGTGCCAGCTCACCCGGGGACAGAGAGTACGAGCAGTACTTC.